The 27 T cell receptor beta chains below were found in one sample sequenced in a study of blood T cell repertoires in COVID-19. Generated by immunoSEQ multiplex PCR, the TCRdb table keeps only in-frame clones and is missing some. The data hold 90,000 to 130,000 clones, with 60% to 85% observed a single time. Sequencing was carried out using peripheral blood. Every receptor here comes from a middle-aged woman with acute or convalescent COVID-19.

This clone appeared many times. The chain couples TRBV7-3 to TRBJ2-2, with D unresolved. Trimming removed 0 bases from V and 4 bases from J, with 9 bases in between. The CDR3 has 15 amino acids. Germline CDR1 is SGHTA and CDR2 is FQGTGA. The CDR3 nucleotides are TGTGCCAGCAGCTTAACTGGCGGCGGCACCGGGGAGCTGTTTTTT. Protein product: CASSLTGGGTGELFF.

The chain carries TRBV24-1 and TRBJ2-1, with 12 positions matching TRBD2. Germline CDR1 KGHDR, CDR2 SFDVKD. The CDR3 spans 16 residues. Losses at the gene ends were 4 bases for V and 8 bases for J; bases not matched to a gene: 8. CDR3 DNA: TGTGCCACCAGTGACCCCGCTAGCGGGGGGGCCCATGAGCAGTTCTTC. Translation gives CATSDPASGGAHEQFF.

The chain has TRBV5-1 and TRBJ2-7, with D possibly being TRBD1 (5 bases). The V and J ends lost 4 bases and 3 bases respectively, with 14 bases between them. This CDR3 is 14 amino acids long. The V gene's germline CDR1 is SGHRS and CDR2 YFSETQ. The CDR3 loop reads CASSRTTDDYEQYF. The DNA of the CDR3 is TGCGCCAGCAGCCGGACGACAGACGACTACGAGCAGTACTTC. The variable domain in full, with the rest retrieved from reference TRBV5-1 and TRBJ2-7, is KAGVTQTPRYLIKTRGQQVTLSCSPISGHRSVSWYQQTPGQGLQFLFEYFSETQRNKGNFPGRFSGRQFSNSRSEMNVSTLELGDSALYLCASSRTTDDYEQYFGPGTRLTVT.

V gene TRBV2 combines with J gene TRBJ1-5; weak D call: TRBD1 (6 bases). The V end lost 7 bases, the J end lost 1 base, and 14 bases lay between the germline ends. CDR1 is SNHLY and CDR2 is FYNNEI in the germline V gene. CDR3 length: 15 residues. DNA of the CDR3: TGTGCCAGCACCGCAGGGGCCGAGAGCAATCAGCCCCAGCATTTT. Protein product: CASTAGAESNQPQHF.

This clone was counted a few times. The J gene is TRBJ1-2, the V gene TRBV5-5, with 7 bases that match TRBD1. This CDR3 spans 14 amino acids. J was trimmed by 2 bases and V by 4 bases; bases with no gene match: 5. CDR1 SGHKS and CDR2 YYEKEE come from the germline V gene (reference sequence). CDR3 amino acids: CASSRQGGNYGYTF. CDR3 nucleotide sequence: TGTGCCAGCAGCCGACAGGGTGGGAACTATGGCTACACCTTC.

The chain joins TRBV27 to TRBJ1-2; 7 nucleotides align to TRBD1. The CDR3 loop spans 13 amino acids. Germline values: CDR1 MNHEY, CDR2 SMNVEV (reference sequence). V lost 5 bases and J lost 8; bases outside the gene matches: 8. The CDR3 protein is CASSQPGGIGYTF. The CDR3 DNA reads as TGTGCCAGCAGTCAACCAGGGGGGATAGGCTACACCTTC.

This clone was picked up a small number of times. The V gene is TRBV19, the J gene TRBJ2-7; possibly TRBD2 for D (6 bases). Germline CDR1 is LNHDA and CDR2 is SQIVND (reference sequence). Trimming removed 10 bases at V and 3 bases at J, with 13 bases between. The CDR3 spans 12 residues. The CDR3 sequence: CATRDWNYEQYF. CDR3 DNA: TGTGCCACCAGGGACTGGAACTACGAGCAGTACTTC.

This clone was recorded a few times. The chain couples TRBV7-3 to TRBJ2-5, with TRBD1 matching 9 bases. The CDR3 runs to 13 residues. Germline CDR1 and CDR2: SGHTA and FQGTGA. The V and J ends lost 5 bases and 4 bases, in that order; junction bases with no gene match: 2. CDR3 nucleotides: TGTGCCAGCAGCAAGGGACAGGGAGAGACCCAGTACTTC. Protein: CASSKGQGETQYF.

CDR3 loop: CASSLDRQINSPLHF. DNA for the CDR3: TGCGCCAGCAGTCTGGATCGACAGATTAATTCACCCCTCCACTTT. The rearrangement joins TRBV5-1 to TRBJ1-6, with a tentative D call TRBD1 (5 bases). V was trimmed by 5 bases and J by 6 bases, leaving 15 bases between them. This CDR3 has 15 amino acids. Germline loops: CDR1 SGHRS, CDR2 YFSETQ.

This chain joins TRBV19 and TRBJ1-2; the D gene is possibly TRBD1 (6 bases). The CDR3 is 15 amino acids. Germline V gives CDR1 LNHDA, CDR2 SQIVND (reference sequence). The V end was cut by 7 bases, the J end by 4 bases, with 19 bases between. The CDR3 nucleotides read TGTGCCAGTACTCCTTGGAGACAGGACCTCTATGGCTACACCTTC. Translating gives CASTPWRQDLYGYTF.

This chain joins TRBV15 and TRBJ2-7; 7 nucleotides match TRBD1. The CDR3 consists of 18 residues. Germline loops: CDR1 LNHNV, CDR2 YYDKDF (reference sequence). V was clipped by 4 bases and J by 1 base; unmatched bases: 16. CDR3 in amino acids: CATSTVAPGTALSYEQYF. For the CDR3, the DNA is TGTGCCACCAGCACTGTTGCCCCCGGGACAGCCCTTTCCTACGAGCAGTACTTC.

The chain uses TRBV9 and TRBJ2-1, with 12 bases lining up with TRBD2. The CDR3 has 17 residues. The trim removed 0 bases at V and 5 bases at J, leaving 6 bases unmatched. Per germline, CDR1 SGDLS and CDR2 YYNGEE. Here the CDR3 reads CASSVERLAGVNNEQFF. The CDR3 region has the DNA TGTGCCAGCAGCGTAGAAAGACTAGCGGGGGTCAACAATGAGCAGTTCTTC. Full variable domain (remainder filled in from reference TRBV9 and TRBJ2-1): DSGVTQTPKHLITATGQRVTLRCSPRSGDLSVYWYQQSLDQGLQFLIQYYNGEERAKGNILERFSAQQFPDLHSELNLSSLELGDSALYFCASSVERLAGVNNEQFFGPGTRLTVL.

The chain is built from TRBV28 and TRBJ2-3; 12 bases map to TRBD2. The CDR3 is 19 amino acids. Germline-derived CDR1 and CDR2 are MDHEN and SYDVKM. The junction had 19 bases not matched to a gene; V was cut back by 7 bases and J by 5 bases. The CDR3 sequence: CASNRGLAGGRFWGDTQYF. CDR3 sequence (DNA): TGTGCCAGCAACAGAGGGCTAGCGGGGGGGCGGTTCTGGGGAGATACGCAGTATTTT.

The rearrangement joins TRBV6-6 to TRBJ2-5; tentatively, D is TRBD2 (6 bases). CDR3 length: 16 amino acids. Germline V gene data show CDR1 as MNHNY and CDR2 as SVGAGI (reference sequence). Trimming took 7 bases from V and 4 from J, leaving 22 bases between them. CDR3 coding DNA: TGTGCCAGCAAATTTGGAGGGAACGGGGATGGAGAGACCCAGTACTTC. It specifies CASKFGGNGDGETQYF.

A note on this clone: An end of the junction differs from the germline gene, which may be a read error. The V call is TRBV6-2 or TRBV6-3, the J call TRBJ2-7; 7 bases line up with TRBD1. Germline V gives CDR1 MNHEY, CDR2 SVGEGT. The CDR3 runs 13 residues. This chain's CDR3 is CASSYQQGTPTEF. The CDR3 DNA is TGTGCCAGCAGTTACCAACAGGGGACCCCAACGGAATTC.

This clone has more than one count but fewer than ten. V usage is TRBV5-3 and J usage is TRBJ2-1; 10 bases line up with TRBD1. TRBV5-3 is identified as an open reading frame with a role that is uncertain. The CDR3 is 17 amino acids. J was trimmed by 10 bases and V by 4 bases; bases with no gene match: 17. The chain's CDR3 is CARSPPRGQGFLREQFF. DNA of the CDR3: TGTGCCAGAAGCCCTCCGAGGGGACAGGGGTTCCTGAGGGAGCAGTTCTTC.

This rearrangement joins TRBV7-9 to TRBJ1-5, with D unclear. The germline gives CDR1 SEHNR, CDR2 FQNEAQ (reference sequence). The CDR3 consists of 15 residues. Trimming took 1 base from V and 0 from J, leaving 7 bases between them. Here the CDR3 reads CASSLGGDSNQPQHF. The DNA of the CDR3 is TGTGCCAGCAGCTTAGGGGGAGATAGCAATCAGCCCCAGCATTTT.

V is TRBV5-4 and J is TRBJ2-7; 8 positions agree with TRBD1. The CDR3 covers 14 residues. Germline values: CDR1 SGHNT, CDR2 YYREEE (reference sequence). The ends lost 4 bases at V and 7 bases at J; junction bases unmatched: 10. The CDR3 sequence: CASSGETGAGEQYF. The CDR3 DNA follows: TGTGCCAGCAGCGGAGAGACAGGGGCTGGGGAGCAGTACTTC.

The chain joins TRBV28 to TRBJ1-2, with 10 bases fitting TRBD1. Unmatched junction bases numbered 1, after V lost 1 base and J lost 2 bases. The CDR3 is 15 amino acids. The germline gives CDR1 MDHEN, CDR2 SYDVKM. The CDR3 DNA follows: TGTGCCAGCAGTTTATCGGGACAGGGGAACTATGGCTACACCTTC. This translates into CASSLSGQGNYGYTF.

This sequence joins TRBV9 and TRBJ1-3, with D uncertain. Germline V gene data show CDR1 as SGDLS and CDR2 as YYNGEE. This CDR3 has 13 amino acids. V was trimmed by 3 bases and J by 2 bases, leaving 6 bases between them. The CDR3 reads CASSDTAGNTIYF. CDR3 nucleotides: TGTGCCAGCAGCGACACAGCTGGAAACACCATATATTTT. Drawing the rest from reference TRBV9 and TRBJ1-3, the complete variable domain is DSGVTQTPKHLITATGQRVTLRCSPRSGDLSVYWYQQSLDQGLQFLIQYYNGEERAKGNILERFSAQQFPDLHSELNLSSLELGDSALYFCASSDTAGNTIYFGEGSWLTVV.

At least ten counts were recorded for this clone. This chain links TRBV7-9 with TRBJ2-3; TRBD2 is a possible D gene (6 bases). Deletions cut 2 bases from V and 2 bases from J, with 8 bases between. The CDR3 runs 14 residues. CDR1 and CDR2 from the germline V gene are SEHNR and FQNEAQ (reference sequence). The CDR3 region is CASSLRGATDTQYF. The CDR3 DNA sequence: TGTGCCAGCAGCTTACGCGGGGCCACAGATACGCAGTATTTT.

This clone was observed a few times. The genes are TRBV14 and TRBJ2-3; D ambiguous. Germline CDR1 SGHDN, CDR2 FVKESK. The CDR3 sequence is 16 residues long. V lost 4 bases, J lost 6 bases, and 20 bases lay in between. In DNA, the CDR3 is TGTGCCAGCAGCCCTACGTTTTTTTCACAACAGGATACGCAGTATTTT. Translating gives CASSPTFFSQQDTQYF.

V and J are TRBV6-2 or TRBV6-3 and TRBJ2-7; D remains unclear. Germline CDR1 is MNHEY and CDR2 is SVGEGT. V dropped 2 bases and J dropped 2 bases, with 13 bases sitting between them. The CDR3 is made up of 15 amino acids. The CDR3: CASSYGRGITYEQYF. DNA for the CDR3: TGTGCCAGCAGTTACGGTCGAGGAATAACCTACGAGCAGTACTTC.

The chain carries TRBV3-1 (or the pseudogene TRBV3-2) and TRBJ2-2, with 10 bases that match TRBD2. Germline trimming cut 4 bases from V and 1 base from J; bases unmatched to any gene: 3. Germline-derived CDR1 and CDR2 are LGHDT and YNNKEL (reference sequence). The CDR3 loop spans 16 amino acids. The CDR3 sequence is CASSPLAGRNTGELFF. In DNA, the CDR3 is TGTGCCAGCAGCCCACTAGCGGGGAGGAACACCGGGGAGCTGTTTTTT.

This rearrangement joins TRBV4-3 to TRBJ1-2, with a weak D call TRBD1 (6 bases). The CDR3 runs 14 residues. The V end was cut by 2 bases, the J end by 5 bases, with 12 bases between. Germline loops: CDR1 LGHNA, CDR2 YSLEER. The chain's CDR3 is CASSQSRGVYGYTF. The CDR3, as DNA: TGCGCCAGCAGCCAATCCAGGGGAGTTTATGGCTACACCTTC.

The chain joins TRBV5-4 to TRBJ1-1; 11 bases align to TRBD1. Germline V gives CDR1 SGHNT, CDR2 YYREEE (reference sequence). The trim removed 4 bases at V and 4 bases at J, leaving 12 bases unmatched. This CDR3 has 17 amino acids. The CDR3 DNA is TGTGCCAGCAGCCCCTCGGGACAGGGGGTTCGGGTCACTGAAGCTTTCTTT. It specifies CASSPSGQGVRVTEAFF.

The chain has TRBV5-5 and TRBJ2-3; D is uncertain. Between the trimmed V and J ends, which lost 1 base and 2 bases, there was a span of 8 bases. Germline values: CDR1 SGHKS, CDR2 YYEKEE (reference sequence). This CDR3 has 14 amino acids. The CDR3 region is CASSLIRPTDTQYF. CDR3 nucleotide sequence: TGTGCCAGCAGCTTGATCAGGCCCACAGATACGCAGTATTTT.